A selection of T cell receptor beta chains follows, all from one sample in a study of control samples from healthy donors and cancer patients. Method: immunoSEQ multiplex PCR; TCRdb's copy keeps in-frame clones and lacks some. The sample records roughly 60,000 clones, 85% to 95% being singletons. The sequenced sample was blood. These receptors came from a man aged 25-40 years in good health. Each CDR3 is given with its conserved first and last residue. The order of the fields is V gene, J gene, clone size, D gene, CDR3 DNA, CDR3 protein. D genes are given only for firm matches. The listing skips clone size in some rows; elsewhere it reads once, few, many or a size class.

v_call: TRBV6-6
j_call: TRBJ2-5
clone_size: -
d_call: -
cdr3_nt: TGTGCCAGCAGTTACTCAAACAGGGAAGAGACCCAGTACTTC
cdr3_aa: CASSYSNREETQYF

v_call: TRBV29-1
j_call: TRBJ1-2
clone_size: -
d_call: -
cdr3_nt: TGCAGCGCTGTGGCTTCCGGGACAAAATATGGCTACACCTTC
cdr3_aa: CSAVASGTKYGYTF

v_call: TRBV6-5
j_call: TRBJ2-5
clone_size: -
d_call: TRBD2
cdr3_nt: TGTGCCAGCAGTCCGGGACTAGCGGAAGAGACCCAGTACTTC
cdr3_aa: CASSPGLAEETQYF

v_call: TRBV9
j_call: TRBJ1-4
clone_size: once
d_call: -
cdr3_nt: TGTGCCAGCAGCGTAGACCGGGGGCCTAATGAAAAACTGTTTTTT
cdr3_aa: CASSVDRGPNEKLFF

v_call: TRBV14
j_call: TRBJ2-2
clone_size: -
d_call: -
cdr3_nt: TGTGCCAGCAGCCCGCGCGTGGCCGGGGAGCTGTTTTTT
cdr3_aa: CASSPRVAGELFF

v_call: TRBV3-1/TRBV3-2
j_call: TRBJ1-1
clone_size: -
d_call: TRBD1
cdr3_nt: TGTGCCAGCCGGGGACAGGGGGCCTCGAACACTGAAGCTTTCTTT
cdr3_aa: CASRGQGASNTEAFF

v_call: TRBV19
j_call: TRBJ2-1
clone_size: -
d_call: TRBD2
cdr3_nt: TGTGCCAGTAGTATCTGGCTAGCGGGTTACTACAATGAGCAGTTCTTC
cdr3_aa: CASSIWLAGYYNEQFF

v_call: TRBV28
j_call: TRBJ2-3
clone_size: -
d_call: -
cdr3_nt: TGTGCCAGCAGTCCGAGGGGCGGCCAGAACACAGATACGCAGTATTTT
cdr3_aa: CASSPRGGQNTDTQYF

v_call: TRBV28
j_call: TRBJ2-5
clone_size: -
d_call: -
cdr3_nt: TGTGCCAGCAGTTTTACGGGAGACTCGCAAGAGACCCAGTACTTC
cdr3_aa: CASSFTGDSQETQYF

v_call: TRBV7-2
j_call: TRBJ1-6
clone_size: -
d_call: TRBD1
cdr3_nt: TGTGCCAGCAGCCCCGACAGGGTTCGGGCACCCCTCCACTTT
cdr3_aa: CASSPDRVRAPLHF

v_call: TRBV2
j_call: TRBJ1-6
clone_size: -
d_call: -
cdr3_nt: TGTGCCAGCAGGCTCCAGGGTGGCGATTCACCCCTCCACTTT
cdr3_aa: CASRLQGGDSPLHF

v_call: TRBV11-3
j_call: TRBJ2-3
clone_size: -
d_call: TRBD1
cdr3_nt: TGTGCCAGCAGCCCTAGGACAGGCCCAGATACGCAGTATTTT
cdr3_aa: CASSPRTGPDTQYF

v_call: TRBV5-4
j_call: TRBJ2-7
clone_size: few
d_call: -
cdr3_nt: TGTGCCAGCAGCACTGAGGGGGACCAGGACGAGCAGTACTTC
cdr3_aa: CASSTEGDQDEQYF

v_call: TRBV4-1
j_call: TRBJ1-2
clone_size: -
d_call: TRBD1
cdr3_nt: TGCGCCAGCAGCCAAGACTTGAGGACAGGCCATGGCTACACCTTC
cdr3_aa: CASSQDLRTGHGYTF

v_call: TRBV28
j_call: TRBJ2-5
clone_size: -
d_call: TRBD2
cdr3_nt: TGTGCCAGCAGTCCGGATAGCGGGGGTCAAGAGACCCAGTACTTC
cdr3_aa: CASSPDSGGQETQYF

v_call: TRBV6-5
j_call: TRBJ1-3
clone_size: -
d_call: -
cdr3_nt: TGTGCCAGCAGTTACTCGAGTTGGCGGGGCACCATATATTTT
cdr3_aa: CASSYSSWRGTIYF

v_call: TRBV7-9
j_call: TRBJ1-1
clone_size: -
d_call: -
cdr3_nt: TGTGCCAGCAGCTTTAGGGAGGGCACTGAAGCTTTCTTT
cdr3_aa: CASSFREGTEAFF

v_call: TRBV4-1
j_call: TRBJ1-4
clone_size: -
d_call: -
cdr3_nt: TGCGCCAGCAGCCACATCCTTTGGGGGGAAAAACTGTTTTTT
cdr3_aa: CASSHILWGEKLFF

v_call: TRBV7-9
j_call: TRBJ1-1
clone_size: -
d_call: -
cdr3_nt: TGTGCCAGCAGCTTAGCGCGGGGGAGGAACACTGAAGCTTTCTTT
cdr3_aa: CASSLARGRNTEAFF

v_call: TRBV10-3
j_call: TRBJ1-2
clone_size: -
d_call: -
cdr3_nt: TGTGCCATCCAGGACAGTCTAGGGGTGGGCTACACCTTC
cdr3_aa: CAIQDSLGVGYTF

v_call: TRBV5-1
j_call: TRBJ2-3
clone_size: -
d_call: TRBD2
cdr3_nt: TGCGCCAGCAGCAGAAGCGGGGGGTTCACAGATACGCAGTATTTT
cdr3_aa: CASSRSGGFTDTQYF

v_call: TRBV5-1
j_call: TRBJ2-5
clone_size: -
d_call: -
cdr3_nt: TGCGCCAGCAGCCCCGACCGGGTACAAGAGACCCAGTACTTC
cdr3_aa: CASSPDRVQETQYF

v_call: TRBV6-5
j_call: TRBJ2-4
clone_size: -
d_call: -
cdr3_nt: TGTGCCAGCAGTTTTCGGCTCGGAGCCAAAAACATTCAGTACTTC
cdr3_aa: CASSFRLGAKNIQYF

v_call: TRBV4-2
j_call: TRBJ1-4
clone_size: -
d_call: -
cdr3_nt: TGTGCCAGCAGCCAAGAAACAGGGTCTAATGAAAAACTGTTTTTT
cdr3_aa: CASSQETGSNEKLFF

v_call: TRBV5-4
j_call: TRBJ2-1
clone_size: -
d_call: -
cdr3_nt: TGTGCCAGCAGCTTGGATCCGGGAAAGGGGGATGAGCAGTTCTTC
cdr3_aa: CASSLDPGKGDEQFF

v_call: TRBV2
j_call: TRBJ1-5
clone_size: -
d_call: -
cdr3_nt: TGTGCCAGCAGTGATACAAATCCCCAGCCCCAGCATTTT
cdr3_aa: CASSDTNPQPQHF

v_call: TRBV5-1
j_call: TRBJ2-7
clone_size: few
d_call: TRBD2
cdr3_nt: TGCGCCAGCAGCTTGGGCGCTAGCGGGAGCGACGAGCAGTACTTC
cdr3_aa: CASSLGASGSDEQYF

v_call: TRBV28
j_call: TRBJ1-5
clone_size: -
d_call: -
cdr3_nt: TGTGCCAGCAGTTTACGCGGGGTTAATCAGCCCCAGCATTTT
cdr3_aa: CASSLRGVNQPQHF

v_call: TRBV19
j_call: TRBJ1-1
clone_size: -
d_call: TRBD1
cdr3_nt: TGTGCCAGTAGCCCGTCGACAGGGGCGGTCACTGAAGCTTTCTTT
cdr3_aa: CASSPSTGAVTEAFF

v_call: TRBV10-1
j_call: TRBJ1-6
clone_size: -
d_call: -
cdr3_nt: TGCGCCAGGGACCGGGACCTCCACTTT
cdr3_aa: CARDRDLHF

v_call: TRBV27
j_call: TRBJ1-2
clone_size: -
d_call: -
cdr3_nt: TGTGCCAGCAGTTTATCCGGCGGTGTGGGGACCTTC
cdr3_aa: CASSLSGGVGTF

v_call: TRBV4-2
j_call: TRBJ2-5
clone_size: -
d_call: -
cdr3_nt: TGTGCCAGCAGCCAAGAACGACGAGAAGAGACCCAGTACTTC
cdr3_aa: CASSQERREETQYF

v_call: TRBV6-5
j_call: TRBJ1-1
clone_size: -
d_call: -
cdr3_nt: TGTGCCAGCAGTTATCGCGGGGGTAGGACTGAAGCTTTCTTT
cdr3_aa: CASSYRGGRTEAFF

v_call: TRBV25-1
j_call: TRBJ1-6
clone_size: -
d_call: -
cdr3_nt: TGTGCCAGCAGTGAAAGGTATTCACCCCTCCACTTT
cdr3_aa: CASSERYSPLHF

v_call: TRBV15
j_call: TRBJ2-5
clone_size: -
d_call: -
cdr3_nt: TGTGCCACCAGCAGGGATAAAGGCCAAGAGACCCAGTACTTC
cdr3_aa: CATSRDKGQETQYF

v_call: TRBV20-1
j_call: TRBJ2-7
clone_size: -
d_call: TRBD1
cdr3_nt: TGCAGTGCTAGTCCCGGGACAGGGGTGTCCGAGCAGTACTTC
cdr3_aa: CSASPGTGVSEQYF

v_call: TRBV21-1
j_call: TRBJ1-1
clone_size: -
d_call: -
cdr3_nt: TGTGCCAGCAGCAAAAAGCTCAATGGGCAGGGGACGGGGCTGTGGGAGGAAGCTTTCTTT
cdr3_aa: CASSKKLNGQGTGLWEEAFF

v_call: TRBV6-5
j_call: TRBJ1-1
clone_size: -
d_call: -
cdr3_nt: TGTGCCAGCAGTTACCAGGGAGCCCCTGAAGCTTTCTTT
cdr3_aa: CASSYQGAPEAFF

v_call: TRBV11-3
j_call: TRBJ1-3
clone_size: -
d_call: -
cdr3_nt: TGTGCCCCGGGGAGGATGCGAAACACCATATATTTT
cdr3_aa: CAPGRMRNTIYF

v_call: TRBV28
j_call: TRBJ1-6
clone_size: -
d_call: -
cdr3_nt: TGTGCCAGCAGTTTTGGTACAGGAGGCCCCTATAATTCACCCCTCCACTTT
cdr3_aa: CASSFGTGGPYNSPLHF

v_call: TRBV19
j_call: TRBJ1-6
clone_size: once
d_call: -
cdr3_nt: TGTGCCAGTAGTATAGGGGGGAATTCACCCCTCCACTTT
cdr3_aa: CASSIGGNSPLHF

v_call: TRBV5-1
j_call: TRBJ1-6
clone_size: -
d_call: TRBD1
cdr3_nt: TGCGCCAGCAGCTTGCAGGGGGAGGGATCACCCCTCCACTTT
cdr3_aa: CASSLQGEGSPLHF

v_call: TRBV11-3
j_call: TRBJ2-5
clone_size: -
d_call: -
cdr3_nt: TGTGCCAGCAGCTTAGGTCGGGAGACCCAGTACTTC
cdr3_aa: CASSLGRETQYF

v_call: TRBV2
j_call: TRBJ2-1
clone_size: -
d_call: TRBD1
cdr3_nt: TGTGCCAGCAGGGGGGACAGGAGTACAACCTACAATGAGCAGTTCTTC
cdr3_aa: CASRGDRSTTYNEQFF

v_call: TRBV2
j_call: TRBJ1-1
clone_size: -
d_call: -
cdr3_nt: TGTGCCAGCAGCCTAATGGGGGAGACTGAAGCTTTCTTT
cdr3_aa: CASSLMGETEAFF